This T cell receptor beta chain was identified during a study of blood T cell repertoires in COVID-19 (dated by TCRdb to 2018 to 2021). As for the study more broadly: Samples covering the acute and convalescent phases of COVID-19 were provided by collaborators in the United States, Italy and Spain. The material from the prospective study consisted of cDNA or gDNA derived from T cells, B-cell-depleted T cells, or PBMCs. The dataset comprised deeply sampled blood TCRbeta repertoires from subjects exposed to, actively infected with, or recovered from COVID-19. The repertoires were released in a freely available public database meant as a resource for research on the immune response to SARS-CoV-2. Samples were obtained from the ongoing ImmuneRACE study (first 160 participants) and from about 1,300 subjects provided by 6 global collaborators. The sample metadata nearly always contained a de-identified subject ID, COVID-19 status, age in years and sex. HLA class I and class II types, where available, came from metadata supplied by the sample provider rather than from assay-based typing. Findings and caveats that apply to the study as a whole: How much clinical and demographic metadata was included differed by source and by participant, and the metadata was provided uncurated.

TCRbeta CDR3 regions were amplified from genomic DNA by means of the immunoSEQ Assay, a bias-controlled multiplex PCR. The study's processing was this. Within the assay, amplification of reference gene primers was used to estimate how many nucleated cells each sample contained. Sequence reads were collapsed and filtered to measure the absolute abundance of every unique TCRbeta CDR3 rearrangement. For each sample, productive Simpson clonality was calculated as the square root of Simpson's diversity index across productive rearrangements. Imported from immuneACCESS, the table was reduced by TCRdb to in-frame sequences with V and J called. These copies leave out some clones; in studies compared against another copy, an unresolved V gene accounts for under half, and the cause of the remainder is not known. V and J calls and clone size are given by that table; D and trimming were obtained from the DNA. The sample table holds about 200,000 clones, of which about 85% were seen once. Jointly, the top ten make up 2% to 2.5% of the sample.

This clone came up once. The clone's antigen remains unknown. It has no much larger one-base neighbor in the sample; base qualities were not kept. The germline V gene (reference sequence) specifies SEHNR as CDR1 and FQNEAQ as CDR2. V is cut by 0 bases and J by 14 bases, and the space between the germline ends is 11 bases. The CDR3 measures 13 amino acids from cysteine to phenylalanine. Of all the DNA, just the CDR3 is kept, 39 bases in frame from base 1. Participants in the prospective study were aged 18 to 89 years, lived in some 24 United States geographic areas, and enrolled through a virtual design. Cohort assignment in the prospective study relied on participant-reported clinical history from a screening survey and a study questionnaire. Recovered participants in ImmuneRACE Cohort 3 were defined as having two consecutive negative NP/OP PCR tests, clearance from a healthcare professional, or resolution of symptoms. In the prospective study, whole blood, serum and a nasopharyngeal or oropharyngeal swab were collected from each participant by mobile phlebotomists. Prospective study participants could optionally give additional blood draws and questionnaires over a 2-month period. Blood samples from the prospective study were shipped frozen or at room temperature prior to DNA extraction.

The TCR originated in a woman aged 30 to 39 who had recovered from COVID-19. Material for sequencing was PBMCs or T cells enriched from blood (not recorded which). This sequence uses TRBV7-9 and TRBJ1-6, and possibly TRBD1, on 5 matching bases. DNA sequence: TGTGCCAGCAGCTTAGCGCGGGGGAAAGCCCTCCACTTT. This yields the protein CASSLARGKALHF.